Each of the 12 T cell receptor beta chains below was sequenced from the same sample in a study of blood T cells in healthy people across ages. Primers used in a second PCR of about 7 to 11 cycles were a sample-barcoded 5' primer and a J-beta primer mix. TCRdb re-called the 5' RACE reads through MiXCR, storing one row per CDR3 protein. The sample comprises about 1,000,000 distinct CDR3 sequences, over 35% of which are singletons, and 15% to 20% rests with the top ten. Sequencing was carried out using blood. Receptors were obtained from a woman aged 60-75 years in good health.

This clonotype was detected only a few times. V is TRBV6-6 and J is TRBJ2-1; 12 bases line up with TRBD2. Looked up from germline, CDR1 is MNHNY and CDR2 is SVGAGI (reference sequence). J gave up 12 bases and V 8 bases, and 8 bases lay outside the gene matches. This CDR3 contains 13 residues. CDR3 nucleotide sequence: TGTGCCAGCGGAAGGACTAGCGGGATGGGGCAGTTCTTC. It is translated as CASGRTSGMGQFF.

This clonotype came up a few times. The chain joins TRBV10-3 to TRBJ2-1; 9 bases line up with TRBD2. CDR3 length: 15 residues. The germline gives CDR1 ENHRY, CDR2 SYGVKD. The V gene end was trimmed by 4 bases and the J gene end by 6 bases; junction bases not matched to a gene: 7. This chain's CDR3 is CAISVGGLAFNEQFF. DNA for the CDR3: TGTGCCATCAGTGTTGGGGGACTAGCTTTCAATGAGCAGTTCTTC.

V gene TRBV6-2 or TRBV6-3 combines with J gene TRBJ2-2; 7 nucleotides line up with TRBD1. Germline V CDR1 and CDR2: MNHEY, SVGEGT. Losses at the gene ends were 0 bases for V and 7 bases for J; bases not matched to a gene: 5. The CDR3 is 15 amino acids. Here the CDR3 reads CASSYSRGLDGELFF. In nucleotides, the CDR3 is TGTGCCAGCAGTTACTCGAGGGGGCTGGACGGGGAGCTGTTTTTT.

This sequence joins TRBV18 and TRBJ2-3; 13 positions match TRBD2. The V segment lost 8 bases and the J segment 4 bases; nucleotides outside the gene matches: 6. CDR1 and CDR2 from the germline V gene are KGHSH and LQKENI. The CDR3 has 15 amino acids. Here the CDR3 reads CASTRTSGSSDTQYF. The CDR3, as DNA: TGTGCCAGCACCCGGACTAGCGGGAGTTCAGATACGCAGTATTTT.

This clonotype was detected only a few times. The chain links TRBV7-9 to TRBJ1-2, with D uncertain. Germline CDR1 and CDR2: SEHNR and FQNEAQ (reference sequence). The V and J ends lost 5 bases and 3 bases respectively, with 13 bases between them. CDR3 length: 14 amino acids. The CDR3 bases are TGTGCCAGCAGCCGTCGCACCGGGCACTATGGCTACACCTTC. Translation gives CASSRRTGHYGYTF. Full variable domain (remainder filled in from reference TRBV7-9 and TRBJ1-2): DTGVSQNPRHKITKRGQNVTFRCDPISEHNRLYWYRQTLGQGPEFLTYFQNEAQLEKSRLLSDRFSAERPKGSFSTLEIQRTEQGDSAMYLCASSRRTGHYGYTFGSGTRLTVV.

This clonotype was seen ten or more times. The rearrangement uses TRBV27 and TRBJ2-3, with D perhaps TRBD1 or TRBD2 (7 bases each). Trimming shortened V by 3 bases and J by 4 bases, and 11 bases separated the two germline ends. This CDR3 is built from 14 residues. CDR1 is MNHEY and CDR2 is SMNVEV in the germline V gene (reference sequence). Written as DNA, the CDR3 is TGTGCCAGCAGTTTGGGAGGGGGCGCAGATACGCAGTATTTT. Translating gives CASSLGGGADTQYF.

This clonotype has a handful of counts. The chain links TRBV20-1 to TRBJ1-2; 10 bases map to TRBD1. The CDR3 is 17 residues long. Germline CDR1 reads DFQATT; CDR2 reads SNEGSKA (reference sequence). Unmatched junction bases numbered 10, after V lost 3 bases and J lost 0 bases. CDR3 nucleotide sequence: TGCAGTGCTAGGCATACCGGGACAGGGGTCTCTAACTATGGCTACACCTTC. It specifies CSARHTGTGVSNYGYTF.

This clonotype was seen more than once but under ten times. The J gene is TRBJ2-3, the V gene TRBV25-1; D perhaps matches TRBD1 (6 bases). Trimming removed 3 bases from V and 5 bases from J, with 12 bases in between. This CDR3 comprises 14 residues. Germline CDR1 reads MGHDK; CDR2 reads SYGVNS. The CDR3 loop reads CASSETLDRDTQYF. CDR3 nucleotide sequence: TGTGCCAGCAGTGAGACCCTGGACAGAGATACGCAGTATTTT. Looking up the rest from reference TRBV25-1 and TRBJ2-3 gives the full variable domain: EADIYQTPRYLVIGTGKKITLECSQTMGHDKMYWYQQDPGMELHLIHYSYGVNSTEKGDLSSESTVSRIRTEHFPLTLESARPSHTSQYLCASSETLDRDTQYFGPGTRLTVL.

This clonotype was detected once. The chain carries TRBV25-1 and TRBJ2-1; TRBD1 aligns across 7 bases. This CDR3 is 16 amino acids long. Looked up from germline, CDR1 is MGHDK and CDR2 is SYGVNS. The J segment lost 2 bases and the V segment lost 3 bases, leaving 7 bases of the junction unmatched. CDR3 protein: CASSDPGQSPYNEQFF. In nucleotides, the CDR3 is TGTGCCAGCAGTGACCCGGGACAGAGTCCCTACAATGAGCAGTTCTTC.

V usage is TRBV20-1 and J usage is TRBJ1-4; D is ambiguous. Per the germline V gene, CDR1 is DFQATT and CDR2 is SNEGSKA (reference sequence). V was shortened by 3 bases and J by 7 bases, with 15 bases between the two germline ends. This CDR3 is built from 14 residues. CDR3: CSASGGSTGEKLFF. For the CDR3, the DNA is TGCAGTGCTAGTGGCGGCTCAACGGGTGAAAAACTGTTTTTT.

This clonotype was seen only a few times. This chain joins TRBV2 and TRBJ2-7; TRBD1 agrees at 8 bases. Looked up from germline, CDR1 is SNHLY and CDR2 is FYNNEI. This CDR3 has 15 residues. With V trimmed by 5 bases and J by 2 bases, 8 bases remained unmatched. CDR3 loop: CASSLQGQDPYEQYF. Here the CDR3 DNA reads TGTGCCAGCAGTCTGCAGGGACAGGACCCCTACGAGCAGTACTTC.

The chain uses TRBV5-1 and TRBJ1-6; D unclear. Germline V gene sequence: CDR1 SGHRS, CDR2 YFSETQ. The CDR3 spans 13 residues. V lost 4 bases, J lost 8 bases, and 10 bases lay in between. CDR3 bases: TGCGCCAGCAGCGAAGGACGGGATTCACCCCTCCACTTT. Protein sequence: CASSEGRDSPLHF.